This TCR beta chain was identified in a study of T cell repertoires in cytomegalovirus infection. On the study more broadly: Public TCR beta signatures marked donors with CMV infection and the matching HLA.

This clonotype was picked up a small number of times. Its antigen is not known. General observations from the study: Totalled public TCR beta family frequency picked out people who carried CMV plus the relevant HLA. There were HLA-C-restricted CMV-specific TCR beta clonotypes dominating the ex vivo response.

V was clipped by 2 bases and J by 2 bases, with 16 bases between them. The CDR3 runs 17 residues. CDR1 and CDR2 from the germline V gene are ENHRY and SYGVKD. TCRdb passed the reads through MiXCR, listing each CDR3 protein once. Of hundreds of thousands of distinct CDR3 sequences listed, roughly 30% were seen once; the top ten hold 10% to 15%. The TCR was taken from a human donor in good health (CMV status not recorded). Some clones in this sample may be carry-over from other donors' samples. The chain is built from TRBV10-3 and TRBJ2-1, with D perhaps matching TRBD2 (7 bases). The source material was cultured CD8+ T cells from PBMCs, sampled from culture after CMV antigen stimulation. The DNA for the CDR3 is TGTGCCATCAGTGAGCCGGGGGCGGGGGCCGCCTACAATGAGCAGTTCTTC. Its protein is CAISEPGAGAAYNEQFF.